This T cell receptor beta chain was retrieved from a study of shared clonotypes between healthy human individuals. About the research overall: Every donor yielded three CD4 naive, three CD4 memory, two CD8 naive and one CD8 memory plate. Regarding the study as a whole: What limited the represented genetic and exposure-history diversity was the small number of donors. Naive subsets tended to show greater estimated richness than memory subsets.

Sequencing used immunoSEQ multiplex PCR; TCRdb keeps in-frame clones, though not all of them. The sample records about 610,000 clones, about 96% being singletons. This CDR3 spans 16 amino acids. Between the trimmed V and J ends, which lost 0 bases and 5 bases, there was a span of 15 bases. In germline, CDR1 is SGDLS, CDR2 YYNGEE. On this clone itself: Its antigen remains unknown.

This receptor was taken from a woman under 40 in good health. Specimen: naive CD4+ T cells sorted from blood. Subset here: CD45RA+ positively selected. The chain is built from TRBV9 and TRBJ2-1, with D possibly TRBD2 on 5 matching bases. CDR3 nucleotides: TGTGCCAGCAGCGTAGCCCCCCACGGCGGGCACAATGAGCAGTTCTTC. Translated: CASSVAPHGGHNEQFF.